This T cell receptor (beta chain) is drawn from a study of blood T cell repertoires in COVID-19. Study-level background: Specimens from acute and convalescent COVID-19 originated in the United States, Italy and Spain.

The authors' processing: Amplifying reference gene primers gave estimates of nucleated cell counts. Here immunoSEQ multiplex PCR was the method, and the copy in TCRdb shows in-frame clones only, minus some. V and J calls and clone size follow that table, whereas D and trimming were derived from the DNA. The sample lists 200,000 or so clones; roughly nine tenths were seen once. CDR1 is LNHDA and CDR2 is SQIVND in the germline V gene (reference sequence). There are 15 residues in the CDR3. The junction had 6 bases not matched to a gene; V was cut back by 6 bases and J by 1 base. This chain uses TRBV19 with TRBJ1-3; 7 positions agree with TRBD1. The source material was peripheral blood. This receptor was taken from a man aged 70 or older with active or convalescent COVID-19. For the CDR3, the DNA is TGTGCCAGTAGACTCCGGGACAGTTCTGGAAACACCATATATTTT. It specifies CASRLRDSSGNTIYF.